This passage covers 28 T cell receptor beta chains from one sample sequenced in a study of T cell responses to AZD1222 COVID-19 vaccine. TCRdb's table, derived via immunoSEQ multiplex PCR, lists solely in-frame clones and lacks some. This table holds about 150,000 clones, 75% to 90% found once. The material sequenced was peripheral blood, taken after recovery from COVID-19. The receptors come from an adult who had recovered from COVID-19.

V usage is TRBV18 and J usage is TRBJ2-5, with TRBD2 matching over 7 bases. Germline V CDR1 and CDR2: KGHSH, LQKENI. V lost 4 bases and J lost 2; bases outside the gene matches: 13. The CDR3 extends over 17 amino acids. CDR3 sequence: CASSHDFGAGSQETQYF. The CDR3 bases are TGTGCCAGCTCACACGACTTCGGAGCGGGATCTCAAGAGACCCAGTACTTC.

The chain has TRBV7-2 and TRBJ2-2; 7 nucleotides align to TRBD2. The germline V gene encodes CDR1 SGHTA and CDR2 FQGNSA. J gave up 0 bases and V 1 base, and 2 bases lay outside the gene matches. The CDR3 is 16 residues long. CDR3 sequence reads: CASSLGSGANTGELFF. In DNA form, the CDR3 reads TGTGCCAGCAGCTTAGGAAGCGGGGCGAACACCGGGGAGCTGTTTTTT.

V and J are TRBV29-1 and TRBJ1-2; 7 bases align to TRBD1. V shed 4 bases and J 1 base; nucleotides not matched to a gene: 6. The germline CDR1 and CDR2 sequences are SQVTM and ANQGSEA. The CDR3 loop spans 14 amino acids. CDR3 region: CSVVPPGGNYGYTF. The CDR3 DNA sequence: TGCAGCGTTGTCCCTCCAGGGGGTAACTATGGCTACACCTTC.

The chain combines TRBV15 with TRBJ2-1, with 12 bases matching TRBD2. J gave up 9 bases and V 7 bases, and 7 bases lay outside the gene matches. Germline lookup yields CDR1 LNHNV and CDR2 YYDKDF (reference sequence). CDR3 length: 14 amino acids. CDR3: CATKELAGGGEQFF. Here the CDR3 DNA reads TGTGCCACCAAGGAACTAGCGGGAGGAGGTGAGCAGTTCTTC.

The chain recombines TRBV21-1 with TRBJ2-1; the D call in the table, TRBD2, was not verified against the DNA. TRBV21-1 is a listed pseudogene. The CDR3 covers 13 residues. The CDR3 DNA sequence: TGTGCCAGCAGCACCAGCGGCCTCAATGAGCAGTTCTTC. Encoded protein: CASSTSGLNEQFF.

This chain uses TRBV25-1 with TRBJ1-2; TRBD1 agrees at 7 bases. The CDR3 spans 14 residues. The trim removed 3 bases at V and 6 bases at J, leaving 7 bases unmatched. Germline CDR1 is MGHDK and CDR2 is SYGVNS. CDR3 sequence (DNA): TGTGCCAGCAGTGATAAAACAGGGGTCCATGGCTACACCTTC. Encoded protein: CASSDKTGVHGYTF.

The table lists this clone with a count of one. The chain links TRBV6-2 or TRBV6-3 to TRBJ2-4, with 9 bases aligning to TRBD1. Germline values: CDR1 MNHEY, CDR2 SVGEGT. The CDR3 extends over 15 amino acids. The V gene end was trimmed by 0 bases and the J gene end by 5 bases; junction bases not matched to a gene: 2. CDR3 DNA sequence: TGTGCCAGCAGTTACTCATGGGACAGGGAAAACATTCAGTACTTC. Residues: CASSYSWDRENIQYF.

The chain recombines TRBV12-3 or TRBV12-4 with TRBJ2-3; D not certain. There are 13 residues in the CDR3. The V end was cut by 4 bases, the J end by 1 base, with 6 bases between. DNA for the CDR3: TGTGCCAGCAGTTCCCACCGCACAGATACGCAGTATTTT. Its translation is CASSSHRTDTQYF.

The chain recombines TRBV18 with TRBJ1-5; TRBD1 aligns across 9 bases. With 3 bases clipped from V and 7 bases from J, the junction kept 4 bases outside the gene matches. The CDR3 consists of 14 residues. Germline lookup yields CDR1 KGHSH and CDR2 LQKENI. CDR3 in DNA: TGTGCCAGCTCACCTGACAGGGGGGTCCAGCCCCAGCATTTT. It codes for CASSPDRGVQPQHF. Variable domain in full (rest from reference TRBV18 and TRBJ1-5): NAGVMQNPRHLVRRRGQEARLRCSPMKGHSHVYWYRQLPEEGLKFMVYLQKENIIDESGMPKERFSAEFPKEGPSILRIQQVVRGDSAAYFCASSPDRGVQPQHFGDGTRLSIL.

The chain links TRBV27 to TRBJ1-4, with D perhaps TRBD1 (5 bases). V lost 4 bases, J lost 3 bases, and 12 bases lay in between. The germline gives CDR1 MNHEY, CDR2 SMNVEV (reference sequence). The CDR3 totals 15 residues. As DNA, the CDR3 is TGTGCCAGCAGTTCTTCACAGGCTCCTAATGAAAAACTGTTTTTT. The encoded protein is CASSSSQAPNEKLFF.

The chain joins TRBV11-2 to TRBJ1-2, with 7 bases lining up with TRBD1. The V segment lost 2 bases and the J segment 2 bases; nucleotides outside the gene matches: 2. CDR1 is SGHAT and CDR2 is FQNNGV in the germline V gene. CDR3 length: 14 residues. CDR3 sequence (DNA): TGTGCCAGCAGCTTACGGGGACAGAACTATGGCTACACCTTC. This gives the protein CASSLRGQNYGYTF.

The chain combines TRBV9 with TRBJ2-1, with 7 positions matching TRBD2. The CDR3 extends over 15 amino acids. Germline CDR1 SGDLS, CDR2 YYNGEE. J lost 3 bases, V lost 3 bases, and 6 bases had no gene match. The CDR3 is CASSARLAYYNEQFF. The CDR3 bases are TGTGCCAGCAGCGCGCGACTAGCTTACTACAATGAGCAGTTCTTC.

The V call is TRBV6-5, the J call TRBJ2-5, with D possibly matching TRBD1 (6 bases). The CDR3 is 16 amino acids. V lost 0 bases to trimming and J lost 7 bases, with 18 bases between them. CDR1 is MNHEY and CDR2 is SVGAGI in the germline V gene. CDR3 sequence reads: CASSYSNQGTGGTQYF. CDR3 DNA sequence: TGTGCCAGCAGTTACTCGAATCAGGGGACCGGAGGGACCCAGTACTTC.

The V and J genes are TRBV12-3 or TRBV12-4 and TRBJ2-7; D might be TRBD2 (5 bases). CDR3 size: 13 residues. Trimming took off 1 base at V and 9 bases at J, with 13 bases between the two ends. The CDR3: CASSLGGRSAQYF. For the CDR3, the DNA is TGTGCCAGCAGTTTAGGCGGGCGGTCTGCGCAGTACTTC.

The CDR3 region has the DNA TGTGCCGGCGCCGGGGATAGGGATGAGCAGTTCTTC. It specifies CAGAGDRDEQFF. This chain joins TRBV2 and TRBJ2-1; tentative D call: TRBD2 (5 bases). The V end was cut by 11 bases, the J end by 8 bases, with 16 bases between. Germline V gene sequence: CDR1 SNHLY, CDR2 FYNNEI. This CDR3 is built from 12 residues.

V gene TRBV5-8 combines with J gene TRBJ2-1; D is ambiguous. The CDR3 has 14 amino acids. Germline V lookup: CDR1 SGHTS, CDR2 YDEGEE. Trimming removed 0 bases from V and 2 bases from J, with 6 bases in between. The DNA for the CDR3 is TGTGCCAGCAGCTTGGCAACTCCCTACAATGAGCAGTTCTTC. Protein: CASSLATPYNEQFF.

The chain combines TRBV5-1 with TRBJ1-6; perhaps TRBD1 as D (6 bases). Germline loops: CDR1 SGHRS, CDR2 YFSETQ. CDR3 length: 15 amino acids. Trimming left V 0 bases short and J 8 bases short, with 12 bases between. The CDR3 sequence: CASSLGRAGDSPLHF. In DNA, the CDR3 is TGCGCCAGCAGCTTGGGTAGGGCAGGGGATTCACCCCTCCACTTT.

The rearrangement links TRBV7-3 to TRBJ1-1, with 7 bases fitting TRBD1. There are 13 residues in the CDR3. Germline CDR1 reads SGHTA; CDR2 reads FQGTGA. With 5 bases clipped from V and 5 bases from J, the junction kept 5 bases outside the gene matches. CDR3 in amino acids: CASSAQGQTEAFF. In DNA form, the CDR3 reads TGTGCCAGCAGCGCACAGGGGCAAACTGAAGCTTTCTTT.

This chain links TRBV6-4 with TRBJ1-1; D call uncertain. Trimming took off 5 bases at V and 0 bases at J, with 7 bases between the two ends. In germline, CDR1 is MRHNA, CDR2 SNTAGT. The CDR3 runs to 13 residues. The CDR3 DNA sequence: TGTGCCAGCAGTTACGACTTGAACACTGAAGCTTTCTTT. It specifies CASSYDLNTEAFF.

A word on this clone: The germline gene is not matched at one end of the junction; a read error may be the cause. The chain is built from TRBV11-2 and TRBJ1-2; D call uncertain. Germline CDR1 SGHAT, CDR2 FQNNGV. CDR3 size: 12 residues. CDR3 region: CASSLVFGPHGF. The CDR3 DNA reads as TGTGCCAGCAGCTTAGTTTTCGGGCCCCACGGCTTC.

The chain has TRBV6-2 or TRBV6-3 and TRBJ2-2; D is unresolved. V was pared by 4 bases and J by 4 bases, with 7 bases between. The length of the CDR3 is 13 residues. Germline V gene lookup returns CDR1 MNHEY and CDR2 SVGEGT. The CDR3: CASSFRATGELFF. The CDR3 DNA follows: TGTGCCAGCAGTTTTCGGGCCACCGGGGAGCTGTTTTTT.

J is TRBJ2-1 and V is TRBV19, with 7 positions matching TRBD2. The trim removed 4 bases at V and 0 bases at J, leaving 6 bases unmatched. In germline, CDR1 is LNHDA, CDR2 SQIVND (reference sequence). The CDR3 is 16 amino acids. CDR3: CASSTTAGSSYNEQFF. CDR3 DNA sequence: TGTGCCAGTAGTACAACAGCGGGAAGCTCCTACAATGAGCAGTTCTTC.

The rearrangement uses TRBV7-2 and TRBJ1-1, with D perhaps TRBD1 (5 bases). Germline V lookup: CDR1 SGHTA, CDR2 FQGNSA. Trimming stripped 5 bases from V and 1 base from J, with 20 bases between. The CDR3 has 17 amino acids. The CDR3 bases are TGTGCCAGCAGCCCTGGGGGGGTATTCCAGTGGAACACTGAAGCTTTCTTT. Its translation is CASSPGGVFQWNTEAFF.

This clone showed up just once. The V gene is TRBV4-1, the J gene TRBJ1-1, with D unresolved. The CDR3 is 12 amino acids. Per germline, CDR1 MGHRA and CDR2 YSYEKL. The V end was cut by 4 bases, the J end by 8 bases, with 11 bases between. The CDR3 nucleotides read TGCGCCAGCAGCCCTCACGTGGGGGAAGCTTTCTTT. Residues: CASSPHVGEAFF.

The V and J genes are TRBV4-3 and TRBJ1-2; maybe TRBD1 (5 bases). Germline V gene lookup returns CDR1 LGHNA and CDR2 YSLEER. This CDR3 has 14 amino acids. Trimming shortened V by 3 bases and J by 8 bases, and 16 bases separated the two germline ends. The CDR3 region is CASSQGTPGGGYTF. DNA for the CDR3: TGCGCCAGCAGCCAGGGGACTCCTGGGGGGGGCTACACCTTC.

This clone was detected only a few times. This chain connects TRBV11-3 to TRBJ2-5; perhaps TRBD2 as D (6 bases). CDR1 SGHNT and CDR2 YENEEA come from the germline V gene. Trimming took off 1 base at V and 0 bases at J, with 12 bases between the two ends. CDR3 size: 16 residues. CDR3 in DNA: TGTGCCAGCAGCTTAGGTGGAGGGCAGTACCAAGAGACCCAGTACTTC. Its protein product is CASSLGGGQYQETQYF.

The V call is TRBV5-1, the J call TRBJ2-7; the D gene could be TRBD1 or TRBD2 (6 bases each). CDR1 and CDR2 (germline): SGHRS, YFSETQ. The CDR3 is 15 residues long. V gave up 4 bases and J gave up 0 bases, with 14 bases separating them. CDR3 protein: CASSTRGVGSYEQYF. CDR3 sequence (DNA): TGCGCCAGCAGCACTAGGGGGGTTGGCTCCTACGAGCAGTACTTC.

This clone was observed a single time. CDR3: CASSLGGQAYEQYF. CDR3 coding DNA: TGTGCCAGCAGTTTAGGGGGACAGGCCTACGAGCAGTACTTC. This sequence joins TRBV28 and TRBJ2-7, with 8 bases matching TRBD1. V shed 2 bases, J shed 2 bases, and the junction held 2 bases outside the gene matches. CDR1 MDHEN and CDR2 SYDVKM come from the germline V gene. CDR3 length: 14 amino acids.